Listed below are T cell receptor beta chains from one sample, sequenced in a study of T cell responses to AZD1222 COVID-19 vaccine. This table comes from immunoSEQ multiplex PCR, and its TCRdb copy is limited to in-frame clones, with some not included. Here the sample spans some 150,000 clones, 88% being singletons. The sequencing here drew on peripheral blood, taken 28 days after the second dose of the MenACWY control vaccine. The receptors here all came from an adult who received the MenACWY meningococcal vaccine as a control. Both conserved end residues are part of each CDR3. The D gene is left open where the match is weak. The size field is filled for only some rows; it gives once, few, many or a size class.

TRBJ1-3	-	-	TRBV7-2	CASSSGGGNTIYF	TGTGCCAGCAGCTCGGGGGGGGGAAACACCATATATTTT
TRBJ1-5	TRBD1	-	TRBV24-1	CATSPTGDYQPQHF	TGTGCCACCAGTCCGACAGGGGATTATCAGCCCCAGCATTTT
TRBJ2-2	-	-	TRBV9	CASSVASRATNTGELFF	TGTGCCAGCAGCGTAGCCAGCAGAGCAACGAACACCGGGGAGCTGTTTTTT
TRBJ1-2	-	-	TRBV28	CASTSAQPGAYGYTF	TGTGCCAGCACCTCGGCTCAGCCCGGCGCCTATGGCTACACCTTC
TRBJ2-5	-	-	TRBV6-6	CASSYGTDTQYF	TGTGCCAGCAGTTACGGGACTGATACCCAGTACTTC
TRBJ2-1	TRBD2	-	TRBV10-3	CAISEPPGLALDYNEQFF	TGTGCCATCAGTGAGCCTCCGGGACTAGCGCTAGACTACAATGAGCAGTTCTTC
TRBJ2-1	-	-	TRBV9	CASSGGEQFF	TGTGCCAGCAGCGGTGGTGAGCAGTTCTTC
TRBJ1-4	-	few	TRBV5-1	CASSPEAQTNEKLFF	TGCGCCAGCAGCCCGGAGGCACAGACCAATGAAAAACTGTTTTTT
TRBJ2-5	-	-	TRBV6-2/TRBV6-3	CASSYDGLSYQETQYF	TGTGCCAGCAGTTACGATGGACTTTCTTACCAAGAGACCCAGTACTTC
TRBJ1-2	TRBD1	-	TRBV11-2	CASSTWDSYGYTF	TGTGCCAGCAGCACCTGGGACAGCTACGGCTACACCTTC
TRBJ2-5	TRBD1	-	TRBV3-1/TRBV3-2	CASSQSTGQGILETQYF	TGTGCCAGCAGCCAGTCCACGGGACAGGGGATTTTGGAGACCCAGTACTTC
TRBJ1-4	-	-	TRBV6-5	CASSLSRLEKLFF	TGTGCCAGCAGTTTGTCCAGGCTTGAAAAACTGTTTTTT
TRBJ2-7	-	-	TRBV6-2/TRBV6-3	CASSYSGVTTYEQYF	TGTGCCAGCAGTTACTCTGGTGTCACAACTTACGAGCAGTACTTC
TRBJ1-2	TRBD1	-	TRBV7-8	CASSSRQGARDGYTF	TGTGCCAGCAGCTCACGACAGGGGGCGCGGGATGGCTACACCTTC
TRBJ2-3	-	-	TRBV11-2	CASSLFADTQYF	TGTGCCAGCAGCTTATTTGCAGATACGCAGTATTTT
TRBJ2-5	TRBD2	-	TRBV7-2	CASSRKTSGGQETQYF	TGTGCCAGCAGCCGGAAGACTAGCGGGGGCCAAGAGACCCAGTACTTC
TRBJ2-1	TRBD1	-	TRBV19	CASSIGGQGAYEQFF	TGTGCCAGTAGTATAGGGGGACAGGGGGCCTATGAGCAGTTCTTC
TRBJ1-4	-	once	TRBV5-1	CASSLVQGWKEKLFF	TGCGCCAGCAGCTTGGTTCAGGGGTGGAAGGAAAAACTGTTTTTT
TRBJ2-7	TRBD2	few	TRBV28	CASTSGTSVYEQYF	TGTGCCAGCACCTCCGGGACTAGCGTCTACGAGCAGTACTTC
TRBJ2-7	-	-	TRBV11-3	CASSLGGRDEQYF	TGTGCCAGCAGCTTAGGGGGCAGGGACGAGCAGTACTTC
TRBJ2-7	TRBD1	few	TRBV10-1	CASSATGTGVLRLGYEQYF	TGCGCCAGCAGTGCGACCGGGACAGGGGTCCTACGGTTGGGCTACGAGCAGTACTTC
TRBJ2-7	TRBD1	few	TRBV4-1	CASSQHTGTAYEQYF	TGCGCCAGCAGCCAGCATACCGGGACAGCCTACGAGCAGTACTTC
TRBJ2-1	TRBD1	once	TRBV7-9	CASRLGGPTTSNEQFF	TGTGCCAGCAGGCTAGGGGGCCCGACTACCAGCAATGAGCAGTTCTTC
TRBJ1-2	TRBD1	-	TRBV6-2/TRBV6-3	CASSRGDSYNYGYTF	TGTGCCAGCAGTCGCGGGGACAGCTACAACTATGGCTACACCTTC
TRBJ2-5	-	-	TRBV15	CATSLGLRETQYF	TGTGCCACCAGCTTGGGCTTGAGGGAGACCCAGTACTTC
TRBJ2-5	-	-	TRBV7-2	CASSPGVETQYF	TGTGCCAGCAGCCCGGGGGTGGAGACCCAGTACTTC
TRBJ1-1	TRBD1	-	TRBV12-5	CASGLVLGDRLNTEAFF	TGTGCTAGTGGTTTGGTACTGGGGGACAGATTGAACACTGAAGCTTTCTTT
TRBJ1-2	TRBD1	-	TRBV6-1	CASSEAEGRGSGNYGYTF	TGTGCCAGCAGTGAAGCCGAGGGCAGGGGGAGTGGGAACTATGGCTACACCTTC
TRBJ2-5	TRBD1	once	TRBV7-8	CASSPRDSLRETQYF	TGTGCCAGCAGCCCCCGGGACAGCCTTCGAGAGACCCAGTACTTC
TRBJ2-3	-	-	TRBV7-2	CASGRARAAQYF	TGTGCCAGCGGGAGAGCTCGAGCGGCGCAGTATTTT
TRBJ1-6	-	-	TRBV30	CALRGKGQRHSPLHF	TGTGCCTTAAGAGGGAAGGGACAAAGGCATTCACCCCTCCACTTT
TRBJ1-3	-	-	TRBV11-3	CASSLDSFGNTIYF	TGTGCCAGCAGCTTGGACAGTTTCGGAAACACCATATATTTT
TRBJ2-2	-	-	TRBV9	CASSVDLLKTGELFF	TGTGCCAGCAGCGTAGATCTACTGAAGACCGGGGAGCTGTTTTTT
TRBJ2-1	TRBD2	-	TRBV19	CASRTSGNFLQGEQFF	TGTGCCAGTAGAACTAGCGGGAACTTCCTACAAGGTGAGCAGTTCTTC
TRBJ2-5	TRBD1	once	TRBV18	CASSRDQTGEETQYF	TGTGCCAGCTCACGGGACCAAACAGGGGAAGAGACCCAGTACTTC
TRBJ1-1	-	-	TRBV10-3	CAITGAGRNTEAFF	TGTGCCATCACGGGGGCAGGAAGGAACACTGAAGCTTTCTTT
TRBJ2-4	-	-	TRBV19	CASSIDWGLAKNIQYF	TGTGCCAGTAGTATAGATTGGGGCCTAGCCAAAAACATTCAGTACTTC
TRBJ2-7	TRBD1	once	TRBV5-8	CASSLEPDRGDISYEQYF	TGTGCCAGCAGCTTGGAACCGGACAGGGGCGATATCTCCTACGAGCAGTACTTC
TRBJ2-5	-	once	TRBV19	CASRSPGETQYF	TGTGCCAGTAGATCACCCGGGGAGACCCAGTACTTC
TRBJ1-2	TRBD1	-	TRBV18	CASSLSGTGVPNYGYTF	TGTGCCAGCTCACTATCCGGGACAGGGGTCCCTAACTATGGCTACACCTTC
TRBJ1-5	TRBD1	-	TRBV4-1	CASSQGQGGNQPQHF	TGCGCCAGCAGCCAAGGGCAGGGGGGTAATCAGCCCCAGCATTTT
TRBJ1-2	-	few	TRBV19	CASSPSGANYGYTF	TGTGCCAGTAGCCCGAGCGGGGCGAACTATGGCTACACCTTC